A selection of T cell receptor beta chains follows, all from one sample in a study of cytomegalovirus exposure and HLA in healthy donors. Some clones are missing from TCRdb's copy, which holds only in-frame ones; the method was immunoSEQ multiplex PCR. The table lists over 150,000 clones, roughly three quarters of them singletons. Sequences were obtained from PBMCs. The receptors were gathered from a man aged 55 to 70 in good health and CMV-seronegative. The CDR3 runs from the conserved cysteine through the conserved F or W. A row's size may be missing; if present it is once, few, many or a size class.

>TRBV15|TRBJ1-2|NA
CATSSGDSYYGYTF
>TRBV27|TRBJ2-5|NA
CASSWTGRDETQYF
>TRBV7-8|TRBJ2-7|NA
CASSFVVGAGGVEQYF
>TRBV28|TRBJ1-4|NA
CASNQPGTGYEKLFF
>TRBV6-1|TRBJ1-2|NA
CASSGDTYGYTF
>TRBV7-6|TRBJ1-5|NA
CASSPGGTGRQPQHF
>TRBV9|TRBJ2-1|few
CASSVAVAGYNEQFF
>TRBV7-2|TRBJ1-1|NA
CASSLEVQATEAFF
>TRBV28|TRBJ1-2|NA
CASRPQGSDGYTF
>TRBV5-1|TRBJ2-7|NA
CASSSPGRSEQYF
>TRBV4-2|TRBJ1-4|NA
CASSQFNQGIGEKLFF
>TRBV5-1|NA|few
CASRTSGGDYNEQFF
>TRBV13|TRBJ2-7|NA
CASSLVASGGSYEQYF
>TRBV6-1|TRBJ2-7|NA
CASRMGLHTYEQYF
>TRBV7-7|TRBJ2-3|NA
CASSLTINTDTQYF
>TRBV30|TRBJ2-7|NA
CAWSFDREYEQYF
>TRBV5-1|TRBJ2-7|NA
CASSPLAGGLRYEQYF
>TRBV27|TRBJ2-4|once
CASRSGRPIAKNIQYF
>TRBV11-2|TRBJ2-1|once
CASRQGQGAYNEQFF
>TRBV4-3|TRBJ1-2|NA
CASSQDVLGGDYGYTF
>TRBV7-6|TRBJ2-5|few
CASSLGLAGRETQYF
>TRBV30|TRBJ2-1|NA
CAWSVLGGTAVEQFF
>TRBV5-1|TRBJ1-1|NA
CASSFTGRTEAFF
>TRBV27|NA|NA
CASSPTLAGSYEQYF
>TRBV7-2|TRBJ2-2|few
CASSGQGAGELFF
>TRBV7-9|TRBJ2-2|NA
CASSKTVPGELFF
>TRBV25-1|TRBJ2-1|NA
CASSDARAGYNEQFF
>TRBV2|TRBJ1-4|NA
CASRDYLRGTNEKLFF
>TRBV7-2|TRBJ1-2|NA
CASSPGQNYGYTF
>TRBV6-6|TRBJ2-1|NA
CASSTQEGSYNEQFF
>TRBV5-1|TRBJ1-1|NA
CASSLVSSTGAKNTEAFF
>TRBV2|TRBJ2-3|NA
CASAYRLGTDTQYF
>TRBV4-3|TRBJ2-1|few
CASSQDQAGRDEQFF
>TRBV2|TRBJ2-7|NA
CASSEAGTFYEQYF
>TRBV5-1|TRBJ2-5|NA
CASSLEGSETQYF
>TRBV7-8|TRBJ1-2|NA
CASSTTGDFRDGYTF
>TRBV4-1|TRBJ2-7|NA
CASRVMDRSPYEQYF
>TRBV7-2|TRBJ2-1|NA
CASSLASGRIGYNEQFF
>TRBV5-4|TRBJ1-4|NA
CASSPKQGGNEKLFF
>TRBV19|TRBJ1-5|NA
CASGQGRYGNQPQHF
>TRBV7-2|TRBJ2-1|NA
CASTLFTGTLYNEQFF
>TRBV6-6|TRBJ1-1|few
CASSYSRNTEAFF
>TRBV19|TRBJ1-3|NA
CATATGEGNTIYF
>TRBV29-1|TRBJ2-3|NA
CSDLAGGADTQYF
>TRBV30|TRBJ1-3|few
CAWSRFQGADGNTIYF
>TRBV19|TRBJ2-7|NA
CASRLAGGYEQYF
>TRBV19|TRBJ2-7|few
CASSIFRDSEQYF
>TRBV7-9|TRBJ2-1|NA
CSSSSPGQKLAGGFF
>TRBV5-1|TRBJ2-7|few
CASSLDLAGDYEQYF
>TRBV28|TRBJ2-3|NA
CASSPQGTDTQYF
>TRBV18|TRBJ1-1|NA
CASSPRREAGEAFF